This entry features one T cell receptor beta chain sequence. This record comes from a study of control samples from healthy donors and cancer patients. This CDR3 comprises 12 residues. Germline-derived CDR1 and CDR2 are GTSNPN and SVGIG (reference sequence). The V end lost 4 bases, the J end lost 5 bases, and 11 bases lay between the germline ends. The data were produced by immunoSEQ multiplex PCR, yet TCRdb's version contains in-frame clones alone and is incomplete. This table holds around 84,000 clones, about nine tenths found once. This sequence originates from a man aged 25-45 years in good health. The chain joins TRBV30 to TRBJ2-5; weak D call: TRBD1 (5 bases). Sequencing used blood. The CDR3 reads CAWTQGWETQYF. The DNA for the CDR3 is TGTGCCTGGACCCAGGGTTGGGAGACCCAGTACTTC.